Presented here are 32 T cell receptor beta chains from one specimen sequenced in a study of blood T cell repertoires in COVID-19. This table comes from immunoSEQ multiplex PCR, and its TCRdb copy is limited to in-frame clones, with some not included. Of about 480,000 clones listed, 89% were seen once; the top ten hold 0.7% to 1%. Sequencing was carried out using peripheral blood. Source of these receptors: a man between 18 and 35 years old with COVID-19, enrolled during active disease.

J is TRBJ1-1 and V is TRBV6-1; 9 nucleotides match TRBD1. The CDR3 length is 14 residues. In germline, CDR1 is MNHNS, CDR2 SASEGT. The ends lost 1 base at V and 10 bases at J; junction bases unmatched: 7. CDR3 in DNA: TGTGCCAGCAGTGAAGGTCGGGGACAGGGACGAGCTTTCTTT. As protein: CASSEGRGQGRAFF.

The V and J genes are TRBV11-2 and TRBJ2-2; possible D gene TRBD2, 5 bases. Germline loops: CDR1 SGHAT, CDR2 FQNNGV. This CDR3 is 15 amino acids long. The V end lost 1 base, the J end lost 4 bases, and 10 bases lay between the germline ends. The CDR3 loop is CASSLVKRPTGELFF. The CDR3 DNA sequence: TGTGCCAGCAGCTTAGTTAAGCGGCCCACCGGGGAGCTGTTTTTT. The full variable domain, with the rest looked up from reference TRBV11-2 and TRBJ2-2, is EAGVAQSPRYKIIEKRQSVAFWCNPISGHATLYWYQQILGQGPKLLIQFQNNGVVDDSQLPKDRFSAERLKGVDSTLKIQPAKLEDSAVYLCASSLVKRPTGELFFGEGSRLTVL.

The DNA for the CDR3 is TGTGCCACTACTAGCGGGGACTCCTACGAGCAGTACTTC. Its protein product is CATTSGDSYEQYF. The V call is TRBV10-3, the J call TRBJ2-7, with 10 bases lining up with TRBD2. CDR1 and CDR2 (germline): ENHRY, SYGVKD. V gave up 10 bases and J gave up 0 bases; unmatched junction bases: 3. The CDR3 runs to 13 residues.

This clone was detected only once. The chain recombines TRBV5-1 with TRBJ2-3; D is unclear. V shed 4 bases and J shed 7 bases, with 13 bases lying between them. Germline CDR1 SGHRS, CDR2 YFSETQ. The CDR3 runs 13 residues. Here the CDR3 DNA reads TGCGCCAGCAGCGTCACAGTAGAAAATACGCAGTATTTT. Translation gives CASSVTVENTQYF.

The gene calls are TRBV18 and TRBJ1-2; the D is unclear. The CDR3 covers 14 residues. Germline loops: CDR1 KGHSH, CDR2 LQKENI. Trimming cost V 3 bases and J 6 bases, with 14 bases left between them. The CDR3 reads CASSPLTPGDGYTF. DNA of the CDR3: TGTGCCAGCTCACCGTTGACACCCGGGGATGGCTACACCTTC. Supplemented by reference TRBV18 and TRBJ1-2, the full variable domain reads NAGVMQNPRHLVRRRGQEARLRCSPMKGHSHVYWYRQLPEEGLKFMVYLQKENIIDESGMPKERFSAEFPKEGPSILRIQQVVRGDSAAYFCASSPLTPGDGYTFGSGTRLTVV.

This clone was recorded only once. The V and J genes are TRBV5-4 and TRBJ2-7, with 8 bases matching TRBD1. The germline V gene encodes CDR1 SGHNT and CDR2 YYREEE (reference sequence). The V gene end was trimmed by 4 bases and the J gene end by 0 bases; junction bases not matched to a gene: 6. The length of the CDR3 is 15 residues. The CDR3 sequence: CASSRQGSSSYEQYF. The CDR3 DNA follows: TGTGCCAGCAGCCGACAGGGGTCGAGCTCCTACGAGCAGTACTTC.

This clone was seen once. V usage is TRBV18 and J usage is TRBJ2-7; no definite D call. The CDR3 consists of 15 residues. V was clipped by 1 base and J by 5 bases, with 15 bases between them. CDR1 KGHSH and CDR2 LQKENI come from the germline V gene. Here the CDR3 DNA reads TGTGCCAGCTCACCACAGTATGTGGCTGTCGACGAGCAGTACTTC. Translation: CASSPQYVAVDEQYF. The full variable domain, rest sourced from reference TRBV18 and TRBJ2-7, is NAGVMQNPRHLVRRRGQEARLRCSPMKGHSHVYWYRQLPEEGLKFMVYLQKENIIDESGMPKERFSAEFPKEGPSILRIQQVVRGDSAAYFCASSPQYVAVDEQYFGPGTRLTVT.

The J gene is TRBJ2-1, the V gene TRBV10-2; tentative D call: TRBD1 (6 bases). The germline gives CDR1 WSHSY, CDR2 SAAADI. This CDR3 has 15 amino acids. V was pared by 5 bases and J by 0 bases, with 11 bases between. The CDR3 bases are TGCGCCAGCAGTCCTAACAGGGTCTCCTACAATGAGCAGTTCTTC. Translated: CASSPNRVSYNEQFF.

The genes are TRBV20-1 and TRBJ2-5; D not resolved. Germline values: CDR1 DFQATT, CDR2 SNEGSKA (reference sequence). The CDR3 is 12 amino acids. Trimming pared 3 bases from V and 1 base from J, leaving 6 bases between. The CDR3 region is CSASHTQETQYF. CDR3 bases: TGCAGTGCTAGTCACACCCAAGAGACCCAGTACTTC.

This clone was seen a single time. Written as DNA, the CDR3 is TGTGCCAGCACCCCACGGGGGAGAGGGGATGGCTACACCTTC. This encodes CASTPRGRGDGYTF. This chain connects TRBV6-5 to TRBJ1-2; D perhaps matches TRBD1 (5 bases). V was clipped by 7 bases and J by 6 bases, with 18 bases between them. Germline CDR1 MNHEY, CDR2 SVGAGI. The CDR3 has 14 amino acids.

This clone was seen once. Here the CDR3 DNA reads TGTGCCAGCAGTGAATCGCGACAGAACACTGAAGCTTTCTTT. Translating gives CASSESRQNTEAFF. The rearrangement links TRBV6-1 to TRBJ1-1, with unresolved D. Germline lookup yields CDR1 MNHNS and CDR2 SASEGT. The CDR3 loop spans 14 amino acids. V lost 2 bases and J lost 1, with 8 bases in between.

About this clone: A single base separates this from a much larger clone, so it may be a read error. The chain recombines TRBV5-4 with TRBJ2-7; 11 bases are a match to TRBD2. Germline V gene sequence: CDR1 SGHNT, CDR2 YYREEE (reference sequence). V lost 2 bases and J lost 0; bases outside the gene matches: 1. This CDR3 region has 15 residues. In DNA form, the CDR3 reads TGTGCCAGCAGCTTTACTAGCGGGAGCTCCTACGAGCAGTACTTC. It translates to CASSFTSGSSYEQYF.

CDR3 residues: CASSRGGASDTQYF. CDR3 nucleotide sequence: TGTGCCTCATCGCGGGGGGGGGCGTCAGATACGCAGTATTTT. This chain joins TRBV24-1 and TRBJ2-3; 9 nucleotides agree with TRBD2. With 12 bases clipped from V and 4 bases from J, the junction kept 10 bases outside the gene matches. Germline V gene lookup returns CDR1 KGHDR and CDR2 SFDVKD. There are 14 residues in the CDR3.

This sequence joins TRBV19 and TRBJ1-2, with 8 positions matching TRBD1. The CDR3 is 13 amino acids. The V gene end was trimmed by 6 bases and the J gene end by 8 bases; junction bases not matched to a gene: 8. Looked up from germline, CDR1 is LNHDA and CDR2 is SQIVND (reference sequence). The CDR3 DNA is TGTGCCAGTAGAAATCAGGGGGCGAGAGGCTACACCTTC. Translated: CASRNQGARGYTF.

The rearrangement links TRBV6-6 to TRBJ1-6; perhaps TRBD1 as D (6 bases). This CDR3 comprises 12 residues. V lost 10 bases, J lost 7 bases, and 11 bases lay in between. Germline CDR1 is MNHNY and CDR2 is SVGAGI (reference sequence). CDR3 sequence (DNA): TGTGCCACCACAGGGTACAATTCACCCCTCCACTTT. It yields the protein CATTGYNSPLHF.

The V and J genes are TRBV4-2 and TRBJ2-2, with TRBD2 matching over 9 bases. The ends lost 4 bases at V and 2 bases at J; junction bases unmatched: 8. Germline V gives CDR1 LGHNA, CDR2 YNFKEQ. The CDR3 length is 17 residues. CDR3 region: CASSRRLAGYNTGELFF. In nucleotides, the CDR3 is TGTGCCAGCAGCCGAAGGCTAGCGGGATACAACACCGGGGAGCTGTTTTTT.

This rearrangement joins TRBV6-1 to TRBJ2-3, with TRBD2 matching over 9 bases. V shed 4 bases, J shed 2 bases, and the junction held 10 bases outside the gene matches. Germline lookup yields CDR1 MNHNS and CDR2 SASEGT. This CDR3 has 17 amino acids. Here the CDR3 DNA reads TGTGCCAGCAGTGGCCTATCGCTAGCGGGGACCACAGATACGCAGTATTTT. Translated: CASSGLSLAGTTDTQYF.

The rearrangement uses TRBV18 and TRBJ1-2; 9 bases map to TRBD1. Trimming cost V 3 bases and J 4 bases; bases outside gene matches: 6. In germline, CDR1 is KGHSH, CDR2 LQKENI. The CDR3 spans 15 residues. The CDR3 nucleotides are TGTGCCAGCTCACCTGAACAGGGGGCGGGCTATGGCTACACCTTC. It specifies CASSPEQGAGYGYTF.

This sequence joins TRBV24-1 and TRBJ1-5, with 7 nucleotides matching TRBD1. This CDR3 is built from 13 residues. Looked up from germline, CDR1 is KGHDR and CDR2 is SFDVKD. Trimming at V came to 7 bases and at J to 4 bases, leaving 3 bases not matched to a gene. The DNA of the CDR3 is TGTGCCACCAGGGGACAGCTAAATCAGCCCCAGCATTTT. Its protein product is CATRGQLNQPQHF.

The DNA of the CDR3 is TGTGCCAGCAGTGAAGCTCCTAGCGGGAGTGGGATGGGAAACGAGCAGTACTTC. It codes for CASSEAPSGSGMGNEQYF. The rearrangement links TRBV25-1 to TRBJ2-7, with 10 bases matching TRBD2. Germline-derived CDR1 and CDR2 are MGHDK and SYGVNS. Trimming took 2 bases from V and 5 from J; bases not matched to a gene: 15. The CDR3 length is 18 residues.

The rearrangement links TRBV4-1 to TRBJ2-1, with 13 nucleotides matching TRBD2. V was pared by 4 bases and J by 8 bases, with 11 bases of the junction left unmatched. CDR3 length equals 17 residues. From germline, CDR1 is MGHRA and CDR2 YSYEKL. The CDR3 loop reads CASSRLATSGGAYEQFF. Here the CDR3 DNA reads TGCGCCAGCAGCCGACTCGCCACTAGCGGGGGGGCCTATGAGCAGTTCTTC.

The chain joins TRBV2 to TRBJ1-1; D is uncertain. V dropped 2 bases and J dropped 7 bases, with 11 bases sitting between them. CDR3 length equals 13 residues. CDR1 is SNHLY and CDR2 is FYNNEI in the germline V gene. The CDR3 here is CASSEMGGGEAFF. CDR3 nucleotides: TGTGCCAGCAGTGAAATGGGTGGCGGTGAAGCTTTCTTT.

This clone was seen a few times. The rearrangement joins TRBV11-2 to TRBJ2-5, with D unresolved. The CDR3 has 13 residues. Germline values: CDR1 SGHAT, CDR2 FQNNGV. V was trimmed by 3 bases and J by 9 bases, leaving 14 bases between them. The CDR3 protein is CASSFLLIGAQYF. The CDR3 region has the DNA TGTGCCAGCAGCTTCTTACTAATCGGAGCCCAGTACTTC.

The chain has TRBV11-3 and TRBJ2-2; 13 bases map to TRBD2. The germline CDR1 and CDR2 sequences are SGHNT and YENEEA. This CDR3 is built from 16 residues. Trimming at V came to 4 bases and at J to 5 bases, leaving 4 bases not matched to a gene. Written as DNA, the CDR3 is TGTGCCAGCAGCTCCCGACTAGCGGGAGGTACCGGGGAGCTGTTTTTT. This translates into CASSSRLAGGTGELFF.

J is TRBJ2-7 and V is TRBV19; D possibly corresponds to TRBD2 (5 bases). CDR3 length equals 14 residues. Germline assignment: CDR1 LNHDA and CDR2 SQIVND (reference sequence). The V and J ends lost 8 bases and 4 bases respectively, with 18 bases between them. The CDR3 DNA reads TGTGCCAGTGGGTCGGGGTTCCCCCCTTACGAGCAGTACTTC. This encodes CASGSGFPPYEQYF.

This chain connects TRBV19 to TRBJ1-5; TRBD1 matches at 12 bases. Trimming took 6 bases from V and 1 from J; bases not matched to a gene: 4. The CDR3 runs to 16 residues. CDR1 is LNHDA, CDR2 SQIVND, per germline (reference sequence). The CDR3 nucleotides are TGTGCCAGTAGCGGGACAGGGGGCGCCAGCAATCAGCCCCAGCATTTT. This sequence encodes CASSGTGGASNQPQHF.

The V call is TRBV7-8, the J call TRBJ2-2; 7 nucleotides agree with TRBD1. J gave up 4 bases and V 0 bases, and 2 bases lay outside the gene matches. Per the germline V gene, CDR1 is SGHVS and CDR2 is FQNEAQ. The CDR3 sequence is 15 residues long. CDR3 region: CASSLASGGTGELFF. DNA of the CDR3: TGTGCCAGCAGCTTAGCGTCAGGGGGCACCGGGGAGCTGTTTTTT.

The V call is TRBV19, the J call TRBJ2-3; the match to TRBD2 covers 9 bases. This CDR3 is 15 amino acids long. Trimming cost V 3 bases and J 5 bases; bases outside gene matches: 6. The V gene's germline CDR1 is LNHDA and CDR2 SQIVND (reference sequence). CDR3 coding DNA: TGTGCCAGTAGTATGCCTAGCGGGACAGAAGATACGCAGTATTTT. It codes for CASSMPSGTEDTQYF.

The rearrangement links TRBV2 to TRBJ2-7; 7 nucleotides match TRBD1. Germline V CDR1 and CDR2: SNHLY, FYNNEI. This CDR3 has 12 residues. V shed 9 bases, J shed 5 bases, and the junction held 7 bases outside the gene matches. The chain's CDR3 is CASMDRLHEQYF. The CDR3 region has the DNA TGTGCCAGTATGGACAGGTTGCACGAGCAGTACTTC.

J is TRBJ2-2 and V is TRBV13; 13 bases align to TRBD2. Germline V gene lookup returns CDR1 PRHDT and CDR2 FYEKMQ (reference sequence). V lost 6 bases to trimming and J lost 5 bases; unmatched junction nucleotides: 9. The CDR3 consists of 17 residues. The CDR3 coding sequence is TGTGCCAGCAGGCAAGGACTAGCGGGAGTTCGAACCGGGGAGCTGTTTTTT. Translated: CASRQGLAGVRTGELFF.

The V gene is TRBV2, the J gene TRBJ1-1; D gene unclear. Germline V gene data show CDR1 as SNHLY and CDR2 as FYNNEI. V was pared by 4 bases and J by 6 bases, with 15 bases between. The CDR3 is 14 amino acids. CDR3 nucleotides: TGTGCCAGCAGTGCTGAGGGTGAGGTAGCTGAAGCTTTCTTT. Its protein is CASSAEGEVAEAFF.

The V gene is TRBV28, the J gene TRBJ1-1; possible D gene TRBD1, 6 bases. V dropped 5 bases and J dropped 5 bases, with 18 bases sitting between them. Germline V CDR1 and CDR2: MDHEN, SYDVKM. The CDR3 is 15 residues long. This CDR3 is CASSAPGGAKTEAFF. The DNA for the CDR3 is TGTGCCAGCAGTGCCCCGGGGGGCGCAAAGACTGAAGCTTTCTTT.